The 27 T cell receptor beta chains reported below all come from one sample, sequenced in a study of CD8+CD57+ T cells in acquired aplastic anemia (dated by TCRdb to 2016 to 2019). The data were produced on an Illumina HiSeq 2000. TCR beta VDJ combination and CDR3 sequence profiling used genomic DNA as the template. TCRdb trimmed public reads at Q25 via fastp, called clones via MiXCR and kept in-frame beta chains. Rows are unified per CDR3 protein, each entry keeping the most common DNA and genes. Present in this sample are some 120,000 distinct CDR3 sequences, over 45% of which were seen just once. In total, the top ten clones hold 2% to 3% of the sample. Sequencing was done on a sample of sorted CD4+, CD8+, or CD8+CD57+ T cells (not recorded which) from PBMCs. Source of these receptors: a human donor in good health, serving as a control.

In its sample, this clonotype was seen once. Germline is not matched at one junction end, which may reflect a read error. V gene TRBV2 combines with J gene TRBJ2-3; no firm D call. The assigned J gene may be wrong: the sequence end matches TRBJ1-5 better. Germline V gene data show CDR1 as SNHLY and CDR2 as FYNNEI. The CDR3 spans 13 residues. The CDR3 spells CACRWSEQDTQHF. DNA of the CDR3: TGTGCCTGCAGGTGGAGCGAGCAGGATACGCAGCATTTT.

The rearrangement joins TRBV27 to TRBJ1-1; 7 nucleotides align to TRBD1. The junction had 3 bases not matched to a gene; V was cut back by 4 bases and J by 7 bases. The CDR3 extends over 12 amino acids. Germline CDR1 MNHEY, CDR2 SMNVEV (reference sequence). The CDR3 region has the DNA TGTGCCAGCAGTTCGACAGGGAATGAAGCTTTCTTT. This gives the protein CASSSTGNEAFF.

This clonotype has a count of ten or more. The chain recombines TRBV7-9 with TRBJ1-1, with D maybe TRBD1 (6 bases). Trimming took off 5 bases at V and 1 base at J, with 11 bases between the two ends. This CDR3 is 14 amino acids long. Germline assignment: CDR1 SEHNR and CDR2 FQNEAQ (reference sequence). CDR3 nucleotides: TGTGCCAGCAGCGACACAGGGAGGAACACTGAAGCTTTCTTT. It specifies CASSDTGRNTEAFF.

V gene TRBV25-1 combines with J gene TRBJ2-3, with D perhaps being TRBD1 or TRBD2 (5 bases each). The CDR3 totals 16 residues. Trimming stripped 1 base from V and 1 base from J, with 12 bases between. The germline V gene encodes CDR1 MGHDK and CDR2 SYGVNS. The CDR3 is CASSEFSRGGTDTQYF. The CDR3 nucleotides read TGTGCCAGCAGTGAATTTTCTCGGGGCGGCACAGATACGCAGTATTTT.

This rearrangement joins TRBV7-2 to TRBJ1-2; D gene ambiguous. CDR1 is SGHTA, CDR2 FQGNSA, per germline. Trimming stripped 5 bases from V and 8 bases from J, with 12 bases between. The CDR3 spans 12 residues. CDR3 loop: CASSTDRIGYTF. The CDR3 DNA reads TGTGCCAGCAGCACCGATCGTATCGGCTACACCTTC.

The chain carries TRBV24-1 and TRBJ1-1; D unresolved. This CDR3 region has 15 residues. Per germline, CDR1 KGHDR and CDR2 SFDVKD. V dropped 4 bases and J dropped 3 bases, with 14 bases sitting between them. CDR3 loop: CATSDSERPYTEAFF. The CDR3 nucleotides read TGTGCCACCAGTGACTCAGAGAGACCCTACACTGAAGCTTTCTTT.

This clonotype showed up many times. This chain's CDR3 is CSARDREKTGELFF. In DNA form, the CDR3 reads TGCAGTGCTAGGGACAGGGAAAAAACCGGGGAGCTGTTTTTT. V gene TRBV20-1 combines with J gene TRBJ2-2; 8 positions agree with TRBD1. Germline trimming cut 3 bases from V and 5 bases from J; bases unmatched to any gene: 5. The CDR3 is made up of 14 amino acids. CDR1 and CDR2 (germline): DFQATT, SNEGSKA (reference sequence).

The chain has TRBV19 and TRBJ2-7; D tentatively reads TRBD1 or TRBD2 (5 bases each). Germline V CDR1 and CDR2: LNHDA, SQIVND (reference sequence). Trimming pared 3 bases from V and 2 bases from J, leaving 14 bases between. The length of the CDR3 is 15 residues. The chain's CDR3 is CASSIGAGTTYEQYF. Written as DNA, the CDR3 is TGTGCCAGTAGTATTGGCGCCGGGACGACCTACGAGCAGTACTTC.

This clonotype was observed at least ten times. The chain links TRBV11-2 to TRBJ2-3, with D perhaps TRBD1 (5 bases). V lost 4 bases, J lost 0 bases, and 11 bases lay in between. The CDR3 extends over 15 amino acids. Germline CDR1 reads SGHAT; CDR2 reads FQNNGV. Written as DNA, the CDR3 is TGTGCCAGCAGCTCCCAGGGCCTTAGCACAGATACGCAGTATTTT. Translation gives CASSSQGLSTDTQYF.

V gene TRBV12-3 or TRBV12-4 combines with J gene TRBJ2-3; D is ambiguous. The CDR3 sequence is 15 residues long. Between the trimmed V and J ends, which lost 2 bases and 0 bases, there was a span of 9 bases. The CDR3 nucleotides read TGTGCCAGCAGTTTATCCCACTCTAGCACAGATACGCAGTATTTT. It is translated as CASSLSHSSTDTQYF.

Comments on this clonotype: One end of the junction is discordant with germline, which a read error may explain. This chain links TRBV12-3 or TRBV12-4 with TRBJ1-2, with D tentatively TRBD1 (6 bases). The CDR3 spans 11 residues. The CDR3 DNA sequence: TGTGTCAGCACCTCAGGGGCTGGCTACACCTTC. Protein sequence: CVSTSGAGYTF.

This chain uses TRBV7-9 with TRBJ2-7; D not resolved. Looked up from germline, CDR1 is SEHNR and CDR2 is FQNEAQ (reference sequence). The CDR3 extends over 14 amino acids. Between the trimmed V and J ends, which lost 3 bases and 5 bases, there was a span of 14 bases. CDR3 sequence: CASSFSEYPNEQYF. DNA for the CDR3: TGTGCCAGCAGCTTTTCGGAGTACCCTAACGAGCAGTACTTC.

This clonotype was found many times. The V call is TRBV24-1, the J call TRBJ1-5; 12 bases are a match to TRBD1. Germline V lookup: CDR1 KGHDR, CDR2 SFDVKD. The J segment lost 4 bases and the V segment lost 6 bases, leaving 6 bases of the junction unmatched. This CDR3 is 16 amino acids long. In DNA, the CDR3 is TGTGCCACCAGTAAAGAGGGACAGGGGGCTAATCAGCCCCAGCATTTT. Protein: CATSKEGQGANQPQHF.

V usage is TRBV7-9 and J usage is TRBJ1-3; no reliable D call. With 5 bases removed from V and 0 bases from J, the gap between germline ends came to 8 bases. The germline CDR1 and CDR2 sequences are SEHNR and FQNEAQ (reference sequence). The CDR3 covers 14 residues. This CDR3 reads CASSPSDSGNTIYF. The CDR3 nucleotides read TGTGCCAGCAGCCCAAGCGACTCTGGAAACACCATATATTTT.

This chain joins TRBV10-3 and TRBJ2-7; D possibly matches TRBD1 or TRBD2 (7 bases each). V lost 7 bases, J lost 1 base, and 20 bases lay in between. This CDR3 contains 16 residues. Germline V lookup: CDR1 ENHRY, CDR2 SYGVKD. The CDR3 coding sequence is TGTGCCATCAAGCACGCGGGGGACAGCCTTTCCTACGAGCAGTACTTC. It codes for CAIKHAGDSLSYEQYF.

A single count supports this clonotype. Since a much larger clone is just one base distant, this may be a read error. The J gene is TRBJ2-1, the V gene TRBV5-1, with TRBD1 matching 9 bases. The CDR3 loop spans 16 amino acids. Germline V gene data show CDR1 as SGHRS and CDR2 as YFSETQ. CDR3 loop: CASSLGQGLSYDEQFF. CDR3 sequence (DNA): TGCGCCAGCAGCCTCGGACAGGGGCTCTCCTACGATGAGCAGTTCTTC.

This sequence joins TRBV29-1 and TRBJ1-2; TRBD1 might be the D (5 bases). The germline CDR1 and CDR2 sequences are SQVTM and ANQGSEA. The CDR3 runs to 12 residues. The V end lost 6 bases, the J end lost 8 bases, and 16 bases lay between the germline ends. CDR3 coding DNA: TGCAGCGTGGGGGGTGATGCCCTCGGCTACACCTTC. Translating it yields CSVGGDALGYTF. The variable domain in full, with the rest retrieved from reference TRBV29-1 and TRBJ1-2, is SAVISQKPSRDICQRGTSLTIQCQVDSQVTMMFWYRQQPGQSLTLIATANQGSEATYESGFVIDKFPISRPNLTFSTLTVSNMSPEDSSIYLCSVGGDALGYTFGSGTRLTVV.

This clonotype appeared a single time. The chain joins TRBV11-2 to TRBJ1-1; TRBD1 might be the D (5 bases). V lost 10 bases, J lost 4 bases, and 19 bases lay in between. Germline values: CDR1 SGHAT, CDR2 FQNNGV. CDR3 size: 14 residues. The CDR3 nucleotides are TGTGCCACCAGTAGCTGGGGGGGAGGCACTGAAGCTTTCTTT. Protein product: CATSSWGGGTEAFF.

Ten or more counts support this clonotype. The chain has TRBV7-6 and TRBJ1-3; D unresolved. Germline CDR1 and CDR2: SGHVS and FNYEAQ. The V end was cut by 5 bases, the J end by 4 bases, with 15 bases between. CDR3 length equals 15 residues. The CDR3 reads CASSLEAGSGNTIYF. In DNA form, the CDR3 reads TGTGCCAGCAGCCTAGAAGCGGGGTCCGGAAACACCATATATTTT.

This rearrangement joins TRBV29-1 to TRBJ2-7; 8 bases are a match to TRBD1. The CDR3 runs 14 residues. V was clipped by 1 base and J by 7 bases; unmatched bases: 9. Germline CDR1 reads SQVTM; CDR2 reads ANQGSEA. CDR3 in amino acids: CSVEGQGAWEEQYF. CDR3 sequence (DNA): TGCAGCGTTGAAGGGCAGGGGGCATGGGAAGAGCAGTACTTC.

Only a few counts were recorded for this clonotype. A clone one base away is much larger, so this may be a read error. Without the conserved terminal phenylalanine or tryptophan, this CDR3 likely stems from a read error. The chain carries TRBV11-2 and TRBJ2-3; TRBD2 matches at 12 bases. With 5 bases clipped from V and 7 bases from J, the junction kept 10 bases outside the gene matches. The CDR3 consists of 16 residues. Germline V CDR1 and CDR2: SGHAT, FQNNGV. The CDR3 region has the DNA TGTGCCAGCAGCACCCTAGCGGGGGGGGCCGGGAATACGCAGTATCTT. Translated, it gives CASSTLAGGAGNTQYL.

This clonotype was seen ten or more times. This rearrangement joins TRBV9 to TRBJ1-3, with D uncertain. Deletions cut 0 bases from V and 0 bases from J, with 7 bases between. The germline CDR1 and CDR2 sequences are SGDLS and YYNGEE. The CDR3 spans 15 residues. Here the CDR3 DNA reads TGTGCCAGCAGCGTAGATGCATCCTCTGGAAACACCATATATTTT. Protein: CASSVDASSGNTIYF.

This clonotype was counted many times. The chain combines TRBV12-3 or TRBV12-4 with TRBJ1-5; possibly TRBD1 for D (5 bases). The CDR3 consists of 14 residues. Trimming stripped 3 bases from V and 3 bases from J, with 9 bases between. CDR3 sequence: CASSLRQTNQPQHF. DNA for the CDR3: TGTGCCAGCAGTTTGAGACAGACCAATCAGCCCCAGCATTTT.

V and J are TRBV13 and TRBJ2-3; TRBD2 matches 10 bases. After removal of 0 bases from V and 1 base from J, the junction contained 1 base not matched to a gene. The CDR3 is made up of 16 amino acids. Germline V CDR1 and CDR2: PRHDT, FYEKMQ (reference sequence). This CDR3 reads CASSLGGTSGTDTQYF. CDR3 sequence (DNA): TGTGCCAGCAGCTTAGGTGGGACTAGCGGCACAGATACGCAGTATTTT.

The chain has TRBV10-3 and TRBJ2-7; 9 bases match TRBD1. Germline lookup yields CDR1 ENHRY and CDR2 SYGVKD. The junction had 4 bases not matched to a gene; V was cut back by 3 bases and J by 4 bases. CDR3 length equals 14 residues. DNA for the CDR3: TGTGCCATCAGTGAATCGGACAGGGGATACGAGCAGTACTTC. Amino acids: CAISESDRGYEQYF.

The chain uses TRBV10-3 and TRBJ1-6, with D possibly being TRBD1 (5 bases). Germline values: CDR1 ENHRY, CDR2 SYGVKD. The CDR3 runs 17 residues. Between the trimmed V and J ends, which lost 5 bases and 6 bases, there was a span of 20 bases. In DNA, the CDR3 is TGTGCCATCAGTCCCCTCCCCGTACAGGAGGGTAATTCACCCCTCCACTTT. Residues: CAISPLPVQEGNSPLHF.

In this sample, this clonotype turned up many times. DNA of the CDR3: TGCAGTGCTCCCGCGGGTATTCGGGAGACCCAGTACTTC. It encodes CSAPAGIRETQYF. The rearrangement links TRBV20-1 to TRBJ2-5; D may be TRBD2 (5 bases). V was clipped by 5 bases and J by 5 bases, with 15 bases between them. The V gene's germline CDR1 is DFQATT and CDR2 SNEGSKA (reference sequence). This CDR3 region has 13 residues.